This TCR beta chain is from a study of blood T cells in healthy people across ages. Then a second PCR, running about 6 to 12 cycles, was carried out with a sample-barcoded 5' primer and a J-beta primer mix. TCRdb analysed the 5' RACE reads with MiXCR anew, one entry per CDR3 protein. The table includes around 1.5 million distinct CDR3 sequences, approximately 59% detected once. The trim removed 1 base at V and 3 bases at J, leaving 5 bases unmatched. CDR1 and CDR2 from the germline V gene are MNHEY and SVGAGI. This CDR3 comprises 16 residues. Study findings and constraints: A greater number of naive CD4+ cells and higher diversity distinguished long-lived donors from aged donors.

As to this clonotype: Its antigen remains unknown.

The origin of this receptor is a man aged 18 to 29 in good health. This chain connects TRBV6-5 to TRBJ2-3; 9 bases are a match to TRBD2. The sequenced material came from blood. DNA of the CDR3: TGTGCCAGCAGTTACTTGGCGGGAGGGCCGACAGATACGCAGTATTTT. This gives the protein CASSYLAGGPTDTQYF.